Presented here are 17 T cell receptor beta chains from one specimen sequenced in a study of identical twins. MiXCR, applied by TCRdb to the 5' RACE reads, yields one record per CDR3 protein. Of about 690,000 distinct CDR3 sequences listed, around 6.1% were seen once; the top ten hold under 2%. The specimen sequenced was naive T cells sorted from blood. The receptors shown here come from a man in his late teens or twenties in good health.

This clonotype was picked up a small number of times. This chain joins TRBV18 and TRBJ2-3; 9 bases align to TRBD2. The CDR3 consists of 16 residues. Trimming at V came to 2 bases and at J to 2 bases, leaving 5 bases not matched to a gene. The V gene's germline CDR1 is KGHSH and CDR2 LQKENI. CDR3: CASSPTSSGTTDTQYF. As DNA, the CDR3 is TGTGCCAGCTCACCAACGTCTAGCGGGACCACAGATACGCAGTATTTT.

This clonotype was detected only a few times. The genes are TRBV15 and TRBJ2-6; D possibly corresponds to TRBD1 (5 bases). This CDR3 comprises 18 residues. V lost 5 bases, J lost 0 bases, and 17 bases lay in between. The germline gives CDR1 LNHNV, CDR2 YYDKDF (reference sequence). The CDR3 coding sequence is TGTGCCACCAGCGCGACAGCTCCACGTCTCTCTGGGGCCAACGTCCTGACTTTC. Its translation is CATSATAPRLSGANVLTF.

The rearrangement joins TRBV4-3 to TRBJ2-1, with TRBD2 matching over 10 bases. Germline V gene data show CDR1 as LGHNA and CDR2 as YSLEER. The V gene end was trimmed by 3 bases and the J gene end by 8 bases; junction bases not matched to a gene: 10. The CDR3 runs to 16 residues. The CDR3 region is CASSHTAGGPLDEQFF. In nucleotides, the CDR3 is TGCGCCAGCAGCCACACAGCGGGAGGGCCTCTCGATGAGCAGTTCTTC.

This clonotype was recorded once. The chain uses TRBV11-3 and TRBJ2-5, with 7 bases matching TRBD2. The J segment lost 4 bases and the V segment lost 0 bases, leaving 5 bases of the junction unmatched. The CDR3 is 15 amino acids. Germline CDR1 SGHNT, CDR2 YENEEA. CDR3 region: CASSLDGRAGETQYF. The CDR3 DNA reads as TGTGCCAGCAGCTTAGATGGGAGGGCCGGAGAGACCCAGTACTTC.

This clonotype showed up many times. The chain recombines TRBV12-3 or TRBV12-4 with TRBJ2-1; a weak D match, TRBD1 (6 bases). Trimming pared 5 bases from V and 1 base from J, leaving 9 bases between. The CDR3 sequence is 14 residues long. CDR3 residues: CASSQGRSYNEQFF. The CDR3, as DNA: TGTGCCAGCAGTCAGGGGCGGTCCTACAATGAGCAGTTCTTC.

This clonotype was observed a handful of times. The J gene is TRBJ2-5, the V gene TRBV11-2; D not resolved. The CDR3 consists of 17 residues. Germline CDR1 is SGHAT and CDR2 is FQNNGV. Trimming shortened V by 1 base and J by 5 bases, and 20 bases separated the two germline ends. DNA for the CDR3: TGTGCCAGCAGCTTAGGGTCGGTGGGCGGCTCGTACGAGACCCAGTACTTC. This encodes CASSLGSVGGSYETQYF.

The J gene is TRBJ2-4, the V gene TRBV7-6; tentative D call: TRBD1 (5 bases). Germline V gives CDR1 SGHVS, CDR2 FNYEAQ. The CDR3 covers 17 residues. V lost 6 bases to trimming and J lost 3 bases, with 21 bases between them. The DNA for the CDR3 is TGTGCCAGCAGTCCCGGGCAGGGTTTGGTAGGCAAAAACATTCAGTACTTC. It yields the protein CASSPGQGLVGKNIQYF.

This clonotype occurred many times. Compared with germline, one end of the junction differs, possibly owing to a read error. V and J are TRBV7-9 and TRBJ2-7, with TRBD1 matching over 8 bases. The CDR3 is made up of 13 amino acids. Looked up from germline, CDR1 is SEHNR and CDR2 is FQNEAQ (reference sequence). DNA of the CDR3: TGTGCCAGCAGCTCGGAAATCAGGGGGCCCTACAACTTC. This encodes CASSSEIRGPYNF.

This clonotype was observed many times. The V and J genes are TRBV20-1 and TRBJ2-3; 10 bases match TRBD1. Germline CDR1 is DFQATT and CDR2 is SNEGSKA (reference sequence). The CDR3 covers 15 residues. The ends lost 8 bases at V and 3 bases at J; junction bases unmatched: 11. The CDR3 protein is CSPSRGTGVTDTQYF. The CDR3 coding sequence is TGCAGTCCCAGTAGAGGGACAGGGGTAACAGATACGCAGTATTTT.

The chain uses TRBV21-1 and TRBJ2-7; the D call of TRBD2 is as the table states it, not checked on the DNA. TRBV21-1 is a listed pseudogene. The CDR3 runs to 16 residues. This chain's CDR3 is CASTLTGQSRPYEQYV. The DNA of the CDR3 is TGTGCCAGCACCCTCACCGGGCAGTCCCGACCCTACGAGCAGTACGTC.

This chain connects TRBV4-3 to TRBJ2-4, with TRBD1 matching 8 bases. CDR3 size: 14 residues. With 1 base clipped from V and 13 bases from J, the junction kept 9 bases outside the gene matches. CDR1 is LGHNA, CDR2 YSLEER, per germline. Written as DNA, the CDR3 is TGCGCCAGCAGCCAAGGAGGAGGACAGGGCCGACAGTACTTC. Translation: CASSQGGGQGRQYF.

The chain carries TRBV20-1 and TRBJ1-5; 10 bases align to TRBD1. The CDR3 has 14 amino acids. V was clipped by 1 base and J by 5 bases; unmatched bases: 2. The germline gives CDR1 DFQATT, CDR2 SNEGSKA (reference sequence). The DNA for the CDR3 is TGCAGTGCTAGAGGAGACAGGGGGCATCAGCCCCAGCATTTT. Translation: CSARGDRGHQPQHF.

This clonotype was detected ten times or more. The chain recombines TRBV5-6 with TRBJ1-4; possibly TRBD1 for D (6 bases). Germline CDR1 reads SGHDT; CDR2 reads YYEEEE. CDR3 length: 14 amino acids. V lost 4 bases and J lost 11, with 18 bases in between. The CDR3 sequence is CASSTRGLTSKLFF. For the CDR3, the DNA is TGTGCCAGCAGCACGCGGGGGCTCACTTCGAAACTGTTTTTT.

Ten or more counts support this clonotype. This chain links TRBV6-5 with TRBJ2-3, with D perhaps matching TRBD1 (5 bases). Trimming pared 2 bases from V and 8 bases from J, leaving 5 bases between. This CDR3 has 11 amino acids. The V gene's germline CDR1 is MNHEY and CDR2 SVGAGI. The CDR3, as DNA: TGTGCCAGCAGTTACCAGGGTACGCAGTATTTT. Its translation is CASSYQGTQYF.

This clonotype occurred a few times. The gene calls are TRBV4-2 and TRBJ2-2; 8 bases line up with TRBD2. This CDR3 has 17 residues. Germline V lookup: CDR1 LGHNA, CDR2 YNFKEQ. V lost 4 bases and J lost 5; bases outside the gene matches: 12. CDR3 sequence (DNA): TGTGCCAGCAGCCGCAGAGCACTAGCGGATCAAACCGGGGAGCTGTTTTTT. This translates into CASSRRALADQTGELFF.

This clonotype has at least ten counts. The CDR3 is CASSPQGISNFLFF. CDR3 coding DNA: TGTGCCAGCAGTCCACAGGGGATCTCTAACTTTCTGTTTTTT. The chain recombines TRBV12-3 or TRBV12-4 with TRBJ1-4; TRBD1 matches at 7 bases. Unmatched junction bases numbered 14, after V lost 5 bases and J lost 14 bases. The CDR3 covers 14 residues.

The J gene is TRBJ1-4, the V gene TRBV5-1; unclear D gene. The V and J ends lost 5 bases and 1 base respectively, with 9 bases between them. The germline V gene has CDR1 SGHRS and CDR2 YFSETQ. This CDR3 comprises 14 residues. CDR3 DNA: TGCGCCAGCAGTCCCCGGGGAACTAATGAAAAACTGTTTTTT. Protein product: CASSPRGTNEKLFF.